Sequencing of this T cell receptor (beta chain) was carried out in a study of blood T cells in healthy people across ages. Study results and limitations: Possibly confounding the expanded clonotype changes was the fact that donor CMV status was unknown. Versus aged donors, long-lived donors had higher diversity and more naive CD4+ cells.

Concerning this clonotype itself: Its antigen remains unidentified.

A second PCR of 7 to 11 cycles used a sample-barcoded 5' primer and a J-beta primer mix. Researchers report that a template-switch adaptor with 12 random nucleotides tagged each cDNA molecule. TCRdb analysed the 5' RACE reads with MiXCR anew, one entry per CDR3 protein. The sample contains some 1.4 million distinct CDR3 sequences, 42% of which appear only once. RNA extraction gave at least 5 micrograms of total RNA per sample. This CDR3 contains 17 residues. CDR1 and CDR2 from the germline V gene are MNHEY and SVGAGI. Trimming took 2 bases from V and 2 from J, leaving 19 bases between them. This chain links TRBV6-5 with TRBJ2-7, with TRBD1 as a possible D gene (6 bases). This clonotype originated in a woman between 18 and 29 years old in good health. Sequencing was carried out using blood. CDR3: CASSYKVYTGPPYEQYF. The CDR3 DNA follows: TGTGCCAGCAGTTACAAAGTTTATACAGGGCCCCCCTACGAGCAGTACTTC.